This is a list of T cell receptor beta chains from one sample in a study of blood T cell repertoires in COVID-19. Using immunoSEQ multiplex PCR, the repertoire was profiled, and TCRdb retains in-frame clones only, with some absent. This sample has approximately 220,000 clones, with around 82% found just once. The sequencing input was PBMCs or T cells enriched from blood (not recorded which). These receptors originate from a woman aged 40 to 50 with acute COVID-19. The CDR3 runs from the conserved cysteine through the conserved F or W. A D gene is named only where the DNA matches it firmly. For some rows the clone size is stated as once, few or many, or as a class when expanded; others skip it.

d_gene	abundance	v_gene	j_gene	CDR3aa	CDR3nt
.	once	TRBV19	TRBJ1-1	CASSIETANTEAFF	TGTGCCAGTAGTATAGAGACAGCGAACACTGAAGCTTTCTTT
.	.	TRBV2	TRBJ2-7	CASITGHYEQYF	TGTGCCAGCATTACGGGTCACTACGAGCAGTACTTC
TRBD1	.	TRBV27	TRBJ1-1	CASSLSEGANTEAFF	TGTGCCAGCAGTTTATCAGAGGGGGCGAACACTGAAGCTTTCTTT
.	.	TRBV4-3	TRBJ1-1	CASSQGRSKALEAFF	TGCGCCAGCAGCCAAGGCAGGTCTAAGGCCCTTGAAGCTTTCTTT
TRBD1	.	TRBV19	TRBJ1-4	CASRDRGRETNEKLFF	TGTGCCAGTCGCGACAGGGGGCGTGAAACTAATGAAAAACTGTTTTTT
.	.	TRBV20-1	TRBJ2-7	CSASLDLGYEQYF	TGCAGTGCTAGTCTGGACTTGGGCTACGAGCAGTACTTC
.	few	TRBV28	TRBJ1-2	CASSPQLPNYGYTF	TGTGCCAGCAGTCCACAGCTCCCTAACTATGGCTACACCTTC
.	.	TRBV4-1	TRBJ1-4	CASSPIIFEVHEKLFF	TGCGCCAGCAGCCCCATCATATTTGAGGTACATGAAAAACTGTTTTTT
TRBD1	.	TRBV30	TRBJ1-3	CAWSVQGTGNTIYF	TGTGCCTGGAGTGTACAGGGGACTGGAAACACCATATATTTT
.	.	TRBV28	TRBJ1-6	CASSSGGVSPLHF	TGTGCCAGCAGTTCTGGGGGGGTTTCACCCCTCCACTTT
.	.	TRBV28	TRBJ1-2	CASRTLNYGYTF	TGTGCCAGCAGGACACTCAACTATGGCTACACCTTC
.	few	TRBV28	TRBJ2-2	CAQNGNTGELFF	TGTGCCCAAAACGGGAACACCGGGGAGCTGTTTTTT
TRBD1	.	TRBV2	TRBJ1-1	CASSEALGQGNTEAFF	TGTGCCAGCAGTGAAGCCCTCGGACAGGGGAACACTGAAGCTTTCTTT
.	.	TRBV19	TRBJ1-1	CASSNRAWDTEAFF	TGTGCCAGTAGTAACAGGGCGTGGGACACTGAAGCTTTCTTT
TRBD2	.	TRBV9	TRBJ2-1	CASSARTSGINEQFF	TGTGCCAGCAGCGCCAGGACTAGCGGGATCAATGAGCAGTTCTTC
.	.	TRBV28	TRBJ2-7	CASSLTYVTYEQYF	TGTGCCAGCAGTTTGACATATGTTACCTACGAGCAGTACTTC
TRBD1	.	TRBV7-9	TRBJ1-1	CASSLGGDSHMNTEAFF	TGTGCCAGCAGCTTAGGGGGGGACAGCCACATGAACACTGAAGCTTTCTTT
.	once	TRBV18	TRBJ1-4	CASSRSREGDEKLFF	TGTGCCAGCTCACGCTCAAGAGAGGGGGATGAAAAACTGTTTTTT
TRBD1	.	TRBV3-1/TRBV3-2	TRBJ2-3	CASSPVAGTGFSDTQYF	TGTGCCAGCAGCCCGGTAGCCGGGACAGGGTTTTCAGATACGCAGTATTTT
TRBD2	.	TRBV2	TRBJ2-2	CASSGSGTSGSTNTGELFF	TGTGCCAGCAGCGGGTCCGGGACTAGCGGGTCTACGAACACCGGGGAGCTGTTTTTT
TRBD1	.	TRBV10-3	TRBJ1-1	CATGTGTANTEAFF	TGTGCCACCGGAACCGGGACAGCTAACACTGAAGCTTTCTTT
.	.	TRBV19	TRBJ2-1	CASSLLAGEDEQFF	TGTGCCAGTAGTTTACTAGCCGGGGAGGATGAGCAGTTCTTC
.	once	TRBV12-1	TRBJ2-7	CASSPTGTGGYEQYF	TGTGCCAGCAGCCCTACGGGGACAGGGGGTTACGAGCAGTACTTC